Given below is one T cell receptor (beta chain) in context. The target antigen is unknown. Germline values: CDR1 SGHVS, CDR2 FNYEAQ. CDR3 size: 14 residues. Trimming stripped 5 bases from V and 1 base from J, with 11 bases between. This sample was taken from a study of beta chain features in type 1 diabetes. Regarding the study as a whole: Shorter TCRB CDR3s, moderately but significantly so, marked every one of the four CD4+ subsets in Type 1 diabetes patients.

Expressed TCRB transcripts were sequenced because the isolated RNA had all been reverse transcribed beforehand. The method was immunoSEQ multiplex PCR; TCRdb's version includes in-frame clones alone and lacks a portion of them. Found here are approximately 150,000 clones, about 13% of them singletons; the top ten hold approximately 1.3%. The sequence was collected from a man aged 18 to 30 with type 1 diabetes. Input material: central memory CD4+ T cells from blood. V is TRBV7-6 and J is TRBJ1-1; D is unclear. CDR3: CASSPGLGNTEAFF. CDR3 nucleotide sequence: TGTGCCAGCAGCCCGGGCCTTGGGAACACTGAAGCTTTCTTT.